These 13 T cell receptor beta chains came from one sample sequenced in a study of OX40 agonist ivuxolimab in advanced cancers. Repertoires were generated with immunoSEQ multiplex PCR, while TCRdb's copy carries only in-frame clones and drops some. The table has over 75,000 clones, around nine tenths seen once. The sample here was CD4+ or CD8+ T cells sorted from blood, taken in a trial of the OX40 agonist ivuxolimab. These TCRs come from an adult with an advanced solid tumor such as melanoma, head and neck, liver or kidney cancer.

This clone was recorded a few times. CDR3 in DNA: TGTGCCAGCAGTGAACTCGGACCCACGGAGGGCTACACCTTC. Translated: CASSELGPTEGYTF. The chain links TRBV25-1 to TRBJ1-2, with D hard to call. V lost 2 bases and J 8 bases, leaving 15 bases between the germline ends. This CDR3 contains 14 residues. Looked up from germline, CDR1 is MGHDK and CDR2 is SYGVNS.

This clone was seen just once. The germline gene is not matched at one end of the junction; a read error may be the cause. This chain connects TRBV29-1 to TRBJ1-3; 7 nucleotides match TRBD1. Per germline, CDR1 SQVTM and CDR2 ANQGSEA. This CDR3 is 12 amino acids long. CDR3 amino acids: CSVEGGGNTIYF. CDR3 nucleotides: TGCAGCGTCGAAGGAGGGGGCAACACCATATATTTT.

V gene TRBV7-2 combines with J gene TRBJ2-3, with D perhaps given as TRBD1 or TRBD2 (5 bases each). Germline assignment: CDR1 SGHTA and CDR2 FQGNSA. Trimming shortened V by 3 bases and J by 0 bases, and 10 bases separated the two germline ends. The CDR3 spans 15 residues. The CDR3, as DNA: TGTGCCAGCAGCTTTTCGGGGCCTAGCACAGATACGCAGTATTTT. It codes for CASSFSGPSTDTQYF.

The sample holds many counts of this clone. V gene TRBV29-1 combines with J gene TRBJ1-1, with unresolved D. Trimming left V 3 bases short and J 5 bases short, with 4 bases between. This CDR3 spans 10 amino acids. Germline assignment: CDR1 SQVTM and CDR2 ANQGSEA. The CDR3 DNA follows: TGCAGCGTTGACGGGACTGAAGCTTTCTTT. Its translation is CSVDGTEAFF.

V and J are TRBV6-5 and TRBJ1-2; 9 bases fit TRBD1. Trimming took 4 bases from V and 2 from J; bases not matched to a gene: 8. The germline V gene encodes CDR1 MNHEY and CDR2 SVGAGI. The CDR3 consists of 16 residues. The CDR3 DNA follows: TGTGCCAGCAGTTCTATAAACAGGGGGCAGAACTATGGCTACACCTTC. Translated: CASSSINRGQNYGYTF.

The chain recombines TRBV5-1 with TRBJ2-2, with 12 bases aligning to TRBD2. The CDR3 has 16 amino acids. V lost 0 bases to trimming and J lost 6 bases; unmatched junction nucleotides: 3. The V gene's germline CDR1 is SGHRS and CDR2 YFSETQ. The CDR3 sequence: CASSLELAGGSGELFF. The DNA for the CDR3 is TGCGCCAGCAGCTTGGAACTAGCGGGAGGATCCGGGGAGCTGTTTTTT.

This clone occurred once. The CDR3 DNA is TGTGCCAGCAAAAAGGGGACCTACACAGAGACCCAGTACTTC. Its protein product is CASKKGTYTETQYF. J is TRBJ2-5 and V is TRBV6-5; D may correspond to TRBD1 or TRBD2 (5 bases each). Trimming removed 7 bases from V and 4 bases from J, with 16 bases in between. From germline, CDR1 is MNHEY and CDR2 SVGAGI. This CDR3 is built from 14 residues.

The V and J genes are TRBV7-2 and TRBJ1-1; no firm D call. The V gene lost 3 bases and the J gene lost 0 bases, with 8 bases spanning the gap. Per germline, CDR1 SGHTA and CDR2 FQGNSA. The length of the CDR3 is 14 residues. As DNA, the CDR3 is TGTGCCAGCAGCTTCCGAGGCATGAACACTGAAGCTTTCTTT. This codes for CASSFRGMNTEAFF. Full variable domain (outside the CDR3, taken from reference TRBV7-2 and TRBJ1-1): GAGVSQSPSNKVTEKGKDVELRCDPISGHTALYWYRQSLGQGLEFLIYFQGNSAPDKSGLPSDRFSAERTGGSVSTLTIQRTQQEDSAVYLCASSFRGMNTEAFFGQGTRLTVV.

The chain uses TRBV30 and TRBJ2-5; D might be TRBD1 (8 bases). The CDR3 spans 15 residues. CDR1 is GTSNPN, CDR2 SVGIG, per germline (reference sequence). The germline V and J ends were trimmed by 2 bases and 4 bases, with 17 bases remaining between them. The CDR3 sequence: CAWSRTGREGETQYF. DNA of the CDR3: TGTGCCTGGAGTCGGACAGGGAGGGAGGGAGAGACCCAGTACTTC.

V gene TRBV6-5 combines with J gene TRBJ2-7, with D maybe TRBD1 (6 bases). The length of the CDR3 is 14 residues. Germline CDR1 and CDR2: MNHEY and SVGAGI. The V end lost 2 bases, the J end lost 3 bases, and 11 bases lay between the germline ends. The CDR3, as DNA: TGTGCCAGCAGTTACGGGGGCGTCTTCTACGAGCAGTACTTC. Protein: CASSYGGVFYEQYF.

This clone has only one observation. This chain links TRBV30 with TRBJ2-5; D ambiguous. V was pared by 2 bases and J by 4 bases, with 8 bases between. Looked up from germline, CDR1 is GTSNPN and CDR2 is SVGIG (reference sequence). The length of the CDR3 is 12 residues. The CDR3 region is CAWSRAVETQYF. CDR3 DNA: TGTGCCTGGAGTAGGGCCGTAGAGACCCAGTACTTC.

The rearrangement uses TRBV7-2 and TRBJ2-2; no firm D call. This CDR3 has 16 residues. The V end was cut by 5 bases, the J end by 4 bases, with 17 bases between. Germline-derived CDR1 and CDR2 are SGHTA and FQGNSA. The CDR3 is CASSPGDQPGTGELFF. The CDR3 region has the DNA TGTGCCAGCAGCCCCGGCGACCAACCGGGCACCGGGGAGCTGTTTTTT.

CDR3: CASSGRQVGNQPQHF. CDR3 DNA sequence: TGTGCCAGCAGTGGCCGACAGGTAGGCAATCAGCCCCAGCATTTT. The gene calls are TRBV6-1 and TRBJ1-5; the D gene is possibly TRBD1 (6 bases). Germline V gives CDR1 MNHNS, CDR2 SASEGT. The CDR3 runs to 15 residues. V lost 4 bases and J lost 2, with 12 bases in between.